This record looks at one T cell receptor (beta chain) sequence and its context. The data were taken from a study of T-cell reconstitution after alpha-beta-depleted transplantation in children. Unique molecular identifiers were incorporated during preparation of the TCRbeta library. A single record per CDR3 protein comes from TCRdb applying MiXCR to the PCR reads. The sample yields around 490,000 distinct CDR3 sequences, 10% to 12% seen once. This sample comprised PBMCs, mostly from graft donor cells, obtained 180 days after TCRalphabeta/CD19-depleted stem cell transplant. This receptor was obtained from a female patient between 2 and 15 years old who had a stem cell transplant for aplastic anemia, so the T cells may come from the graft donor.

The CDR3 DNA sequence: TGTGCCACCAGCAGAGGTTCGGGAGGGCCTTCAGATACGCAGTATTTT. Its translation is CATSRGSGGPSDTQYF. The chain is built from TRBV15 and TRBJ2-3, with 8 bases lining up with TRBD2. Looked up from germline, CDR1 is LNHNV and CDR2 is YYDKDF (reference sequence). V shed 1 base and J 4 bases; nucleotides not matched to a gene: 7. The CDR3 has 16 amino acids.